The T cell receptor (beta chain) described here comes from a study of cytomegalovirus exposure and HLA in healthy donors. In the study overall: Earlier sequencing of approximately 180 million T cells yielded 100 million to 140 million unique TCR beta sequences. Study findings and constraints: Cytomegalovirus-associated status was assigned to 150 to 200 TCR beta chains. The later analysis indicated that the majority of CMV-associated TCR beta chains appeared HLA-restricted. For most subjects, TCR beta sequences were reported to predict HLA-A and HLA-B alleles with accuracy.

The CDR3 extends over 12 amino acids. V lost 9 bases and J lost 2, with 11 bases in between. From germline, CDR1 is SNHLY and CDR2 FYNNEI. Details on this clone: Its target is not known.

The study ran its PCR with 60 Vbeta and 13 Jbeta primers. The protocol was immunoSEQ multiplex PCR, while the TCRdb copy is restricted to in-frame clones and leaves out a portion. The sample lists 75,000 or so clones, 65% to 70% occurring once. The rearrangement joins TRBV2 to TRBJ2-7; a possible D gene is TRBD2 (6 bases). Sample: PBMCs. The receptor was isolated from a middle-aged man in good health and CMV-seropositive. In DNA form, the CDR3 reads TGTGCCAGTCTTAGCGGCCCCTACGAGCAGTACTTC. It specifies CASLSGPYEQYF.